The source of this T cell receptor (beta chain) is a study of vaccination and CD4 T cells after COVID-19. Study at large: Overlapping peptides covering the spike proteins of SARS-CoV-2, HCoV-NL63, HCoV-OC43 and HCoV-229E were added to stimulate cells. Study-wide findings and caveats: It was found that, in convalescent patients, 304 of 307 vaccine-specific clones were spike mono-reactive. Relatively few convalescent patients and no early post-infection timepoints were analyzed.

Sequencing of cultured CD4+ T cell DNA used the Oncomine TCR Beta short-read assay. It was cultured CD4+ T cells from which genomic DNA was extracted. TCRdb re-derived calls from the PCR reads in MiXCR, one entry per CDR3 protein. The sample consists of approximately 10,000 distinct CDR3 sequences, about 39% of them appearing once. A word on this clonotype: Its antigen remains unknown.

This CDR3 is built from 16 residues. V dropped 7 bases and J dropped 0 bases, with 16 bases sitting between them. Germline-derived CDR1 and CDR2 are MNHNS and SASEGT. The sample's treatment: approximately 9-day PBMC culture with coronavirus spike peptide pools or control peptides (ViraFEST assay). Pre-COVID-19 pandemic sampling (2011-2018) yielded the unexposed donor's CD4+ T cells. Peptide pools at around 9.9 ug/ml stimulated under 2.5 million PBMCs per well with 9 to 10 IU/ml IL-2. V gene TRBV6-1 combines with J gene TRBJ1-3; D is undetermined. This TCR was recovered from a human donor in good health. Sequencing input: CD4+ T cells from blood, cultured in vitro. The CDR3 nucleotides read TGTGCCAGCACCCTCACGTGGGGAAGCTCTGGAAACACCATATATTTT. Amino acids: CASTLTWGSSGNTIYF.